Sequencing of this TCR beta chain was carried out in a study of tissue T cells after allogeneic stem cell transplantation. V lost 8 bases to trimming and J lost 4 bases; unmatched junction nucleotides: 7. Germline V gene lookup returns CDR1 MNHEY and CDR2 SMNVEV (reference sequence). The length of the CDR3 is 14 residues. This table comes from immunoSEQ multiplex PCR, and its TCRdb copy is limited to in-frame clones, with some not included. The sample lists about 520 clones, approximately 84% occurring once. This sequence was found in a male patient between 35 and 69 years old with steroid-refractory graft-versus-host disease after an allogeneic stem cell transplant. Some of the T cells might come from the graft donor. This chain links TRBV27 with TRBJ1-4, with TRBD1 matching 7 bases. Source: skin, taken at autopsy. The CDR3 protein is CASGGQALNEKLFF. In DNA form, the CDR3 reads TGTGCCAGCGGAGGACAGGCCCTTAATGAAAAACTGTTTTTT.